Presented here are 15 T cell receptor beta chains from one specimen sequenced in a study of blood T cell repertoires in COVID-19. Data came from immunoSEQ multiplex PCR; TCRdb stores just in-frame clones and leaves some out. Here the sample spans about 340,000 clones, 80% to 95% being singletons. The sequenced sample consisted of PBMCs or T cells enriched from blood (not recorded which). The receptor source for this set is a woman aged 25 to 45 who had recovered from COVID-19.

The rearrangement uses TRBV2 and TRBJ2-7, with a tentative D call TRBD2 (6 bases). The CDR3 loop spans 13 amino acids. Germline-derived CDR1 and CDR2 are SNHLY and FYNNEI. The CDR3, as DNA: TGTGCAGGTACTCGGGGGTCCTCCTACGAGCAGTACTTC. Translated: CAGTRGSSYEQYF.

This clone was counted a single time. CDR3 residues: CASPLPSGNINEQFF. CDR3 in DNA: TGTGCTAGCCCGCTCCCTAGCGGGAATATCAATGAGCAGTTCTTC. The chain carries TRBV7-7 and TRBJ2-1; the match to TRBD2 covers 9 bases. Germline V gene sequence: CDR1 SSHAT, CDR2 FNYEAQ (reference sequence). The CDR3 has 15 amino acids.

The V gene is TRBV12-3 or TRBV12-4, the J gene TRBJ2-5; 9 bases are a match to TRBD1. The V gene end was trimmed by 5 bases and the J gene end by 6 bases; junction bases not matched to a gene: 4. The CDR3 consists of 13 residues. CDR3 nucleotides: TGTGCCAGCAGTCTTGGACAGGGGAAGACCCAGTACTTC. It specifies CASSLGQGKTQYF.

This clone was detected only once. V gene TRBV28 combines with J gene TRBJ2-5; weak D call: TRBD1 (6 bases). V lost 1 base, J lost 4 bases, and 13 bases lay in between. The CDR3 length is 15 residues. Germline assignment: CDR1 MDHEN and CDR2 SYDVKM. The CDR3 DNA follows: TGTGCCAGCAGTTTATCCCCAGGGGCCGGAGAGACCCAGTACTTC. This gives the protein CASSLSPGAGETQYF.

The chain is built from TRBV25-1 and TRBJ2-7; D remains unclear. The CDR3 has 14 amino acids. The germline V gene has CDR1 MGHDK and CDR2 SYGVNS. Trimming stripped 2 bases from V and 1 base from J, with 9 bases between. In nucleotides, the CDR3 is TGTGCCAGCAGTGAAGTGAGTCTTTCCTACGAGCAGTACTTC. Its protein product is CASSEVSLSYEQYF.

This clone has only a few counts. V gene TRBV7-9 combines with J gene TRBJ2-7; D gene ambiguous. Germline V gene data show CDR1 as SEHNR and CDR2 as FQNEAQ (reference sequence). The V end was cut by 5 bases, the J end by 4 bases, with 9 bases between. This CDR3 contains 12 residues. DNA for the CDR3: TGTGCCAGCAGCCCAAGAGCGTACGAGCAGTACTTC. This encodes CASSPRAYEQYF.

CDR3 DNA sequence: TGTGCCAGCTCAGGGACAGGGGGCTACGAGCAGTACTTC. Translated: CASSGTGGYEQYF. This sequence joins TRBV18 and TRBJ2-7; TRBD1 agrees at 11 bases. With 5 bases clipped from V and 3 bases from J, the junction kept 0 bases outside the gene matches. CDR3 length: 13 residues. Per the germline V gene, CDR1 is KGHSH and CDR2 is LQKENI.

The chain employs TRBV5-1 and TRBJ2-1; 14 nucleotides align to TRBD2. This CDR3 contains 17 residues. The V segment lost 4 bases and the J segment 3 bases; nucleotides outside the gene matches: 6. Germline lookup yields CDR1 SGHRS and CDR2 YFSETQ. This chain's CDR3 is CASSQGLAGASYNEQFF. In nucleotides, the CDR3 is TGCGCCAGCAGCCAGGGACTAGCGGGAGCGAGCTACAATGAGCAGTTCTTC.

The V and J genes are TRBV12-5 and TRBJ2-7; the match to TRBD2 covers 7 bases. The CDR3 is 15 amino acids. Germline V CDR1 and CDR2: LGHNT, FRNRAP. V trimming: 2 bases; J trimming: 12 bases; junction bases outside the gene matches: 16. The CDR3 loop is CASGLLALGLGSGYF. The CDR3 DNA is TGTGCTAGTGGTTTGCTAGCCTTAGGACTAGGTTCTGGGTACTTC.

In regard to this clone: At the DNA level, this CDR3 is encoded by other sequences in the same sample as well. The chain is built from TRBV6-5 and TRBJ2-7, with 12 bases lining up with TRBD1. The CDR3 is 15 residues long. Germline CDR1 MNHEY, CDR2 SVGAGI. With V trimmed by 0 bases and J by 6 bases, 3 bases remained unmatched. CDR3 in DNA: TGTGCCAGCAGTTACTCGGGGACAGGGGGCGGCGAGCAGTACTTC. Protein: CASSYSGTGGGEQYF.

This rearrangement joins TRBV7-9 to TRBJ2-3; D perhaps matches TRBD1 (6 bases). The germline gives CDR1 SEHNR, CDR2 FQNEAQ (reference sequence). CDR3 length: 19 residues. V dropped 5 bases and J dropped 0 bases, with 24 bases sitting between them. CDR3 sequence reads: CASSPRPAGTQDSTDTQYF. The CDR3 DNA follows: TGTGCCAGCAGCCCGCGCCCGGCCGGGACACAAGATAGCACAGATACGCAGTATTTT.

As concerns this clone: In the same sample, other DNA sequences code for this CDR3. V is TRBV7-9 and J is TRBJ2-5, with 9 nucleotides matching TRBD2. The ends lost 3 bases at V and 2 bases at J; junction bases unmatched: 4. Germline V lookup: CDR1 SEHNR, CDR2 FQNEAQ (reference sequence). The CDR3 loop spans 15 amino acids. The CDR3 here is CASSFRLAAQETQYF. CDR3 bases: TGTGCCAGCAGCTTCCGACTAGCGGCACAAGAGACCCAGTACTTC.

This clone was recorded once. The chain uses TRBV5-1 and TRBJ2-2, with D possibly TRBD1 on 6 matching bases. V lost 3 bases and J lost 7, with 19 bases in between. This CDR3 comprises 16 residues. Germline V gene sequence: CDR1 SGHRS, CDR2 YFSETQ. The CDR3 sequence: CASSSLPGQSSGELFF. The CDR3, as DNA: TGCGCCAGCAGCTCGCTACCGGGACAATCTAGCGGGGAGCTGTTTTTT. Full variable domain (missing parts from reference TRBV5-1 and TRBJ2-2): KAGVTQTPRYLIKTRGQQVTLSCSPISGHRSVSWYQQTPGQGLQFLFEYFSETQRNKGNFPGRFSGRQFSNSRSEMNVSTLELGDSALYLCASSSLPGQSSGELFFGEGSRLTVL.

V usage is TRBV5-1 and J usage is TRBJ2-3; possibly TRBD1 for D (7 bases). There are 16 residues in the CDR3. Germline loops: CDR1 SGHRS, CDR2 YFSETQ. The V and J ends lost 2 bases and 3 bases respectively, with 16 bases between them. The CDR3 reads CASSFQGGSGTDTQYF. CDR3 bases: TGCGCCAGCAGCTTCCAGGGGGGCTCCGGAACAGATACGCAGTATTTT.

The J gene is TRBJ1-4, the V gene TRBV28; 10 nucleotides agree with TRBD1. The junction had 4 bases not matched to a gene; V was cut back by 11 bases and J by 7 bases. The CDR3 contains 12 residues. Germline CDR1 reads MDHEN; CDR2 reads SYDVKM. CDR3 sequence reads: CAHRQGAEKLFF. CDR3 coding DNA: TGTGCCCACAGACAGGGGGCTGAAAAACTGTTTTTT.